The 21 T cell receptor beta chains below were found in one sample sequenced in a study of blood T cell repertoires in COVID-19. The repertoire was sequenced with immunoSEQ multiplex PCR; TCRdb's copy has only in-frame clones and lacks some. Here the sample spans 200,000 to 250,000 clones, roughly 90% being singletons. The sequenced sample was PBMCs or T cells enriched from blood (not recorded which). The source is a woman in her twenties or thirties with acute COVID-19.

The chain carries TRBV15 and TRBJ2-3; the D is unclear. Germline CDR1 LNHNV, CDR2 YYDKDF (reference sequence). Trimming left V 0 bases short and J 6 bases short, with 4 bases between. This CDR3 contains 12 residues. The CDR3 protein is CATSRDMDTQYF. The CDR3 DNA sequence: TGTGCCACCAGCAGAGATATGGATACGCAGTATTTT. Looking up the rest from reference TRBV15 and TRBJ2-3 gives the full variable domain: DAMVIQNPRYQVTQFGKPVTLSCSQTLNHNVMYWYQQKSSQAPKLLFHYYDKDFNNEADTPDNFQSRRPNTSFCFLDIRSPGLGDTAMYLCATSRDMDTQYFGPGTRLTVL.

V and J are TRBV19 and TRBJ1-6, with TRBD1 matching 9 bases. Looked up from germline, CDR1 is LNHDA and CDR2 is SQIVND (reference sequence). The V gene end was trimmed by 5 bases and the J gene end by 0 bases; junction bases not matched to a gene: 8. The CDR3 sequence is 18 residues long. The CDR3 region is CASSPQQGAGSYNSPLHF. CDR3 in DNA: TGTGCCAGTAGTCCGCAACAGGGGGCAGGCTCCTATAATTCACCCCTCCACTTT.

This clone was recorded once. The chain links TRBV27 to TRBJ2-7; 7 positions agree with TRBD1. Per germline, CDR1 MNHEY and CDR2 SMNVEV (reference sequence). The CDR3 runs to 17 residues. The J segment lost 2 bases and the V segment lost 2 bases, leaving 12 bases of the junction unmatched. CDR3 region: CASSLRRLGTAAYEQYF. The DNA of the CDR3 is TGTGCCAGCAGTTTACGACGTCTAGGGACAGCTGCCTACGAGCAGTACTTC.

V gene TRBV2 combines with J gene TRBJ2-7, with 7 bases identical to TRBD2. The CDR3 runs to 16 residues. CDR1 SNHLY and CDR2 FYNNEI come from the germline V gene. Trimming cost V 3 bases and J 5 bases; bases outside gene matches: 13. The CDR3 loop reads CASSDGGKRRSDEQYF. In nucleotides, the CDR3 is TGTGCCAGCAGTGACGGGGGGAAACGGCGGTCGGACGAGCAGTACTTC.

In the case of this clone: Other DNA sequences in the sample encode the same CDR3. The chain uses TRBV6-5 and TRBJ2-5; 14 nucleotides line up with TRBD2. J was trimmed by 3 bases and V by 5 bases; bases with no gene match: 2. This CDR3 contains 15 residues. CDR1 and CDR2 (germline): MNHEY, SVGAGI. The CDR3 reads CASSRLAGGEETQYF. CDR3 nucleotides: TGTGCCAGCAGTCGACTAGCGGGGGGGGAAGAGACCCAGTACTTC.

The V gene is TRBV4-2, the J gene TRBJ2-6; unclear D gene. The CDR3 has 19 residues. V was trimmed by 1 base and J by 4 bases, leaving 20 bases between them. Germline values: CDR1 LGHNA, CDR2 YNFKEQ. DNA of the CDR3: TGTGCCAGCAGCCAAGGTAGTGTAAGCCCCCTTCTGGGGGCCAACGTCCTGACTTTC. As protein: CASSQGSVSPLLGANVLTF.

The chain has TRBV13 and TRBJ2-4; D gene uncertain. The CDR3 is 13 amino acids. The germline CDR1 and CDR2 sequences are PRHDT and FYEKMQ (reference sequence). Trimming left V 4 bases short and J 9 bases short, with 13 bases between. Here the CDR3 reads CASSSLQTVIQYF. For the CDR3, the DNA is TGTGCCAGCAGCTCCCTACAGACGGTCATTCAGTACTTC.

This chain's CDR3 is CASSHTGSQQYF. Here the CDR3 DNA reads TGTGCCAGCAGCCATACAGGGAGCCAGCAGTACTTC. The chain employs TRBV12-3 or TRBV12-4 and TRBJ2-7; weak D call: TRBD1 (6 bases). V was trimmed by 6 bases and J by 8 bases, leaving 14 bases between them. The CDR3 has 12 residues.

The chain links TRBV18 to TRBJ2-7; perhaps TRBD1 as D (6 bases). CDR1 and CDR2 (germline): KGHSH, LQKENI. The V gene lost 3 bases and the J gene lost 2 bases, with 14 bases spanning the gap. This CDR3 contains 15 residues. CDR3 sequence reads: CASSPLDKGAYEQYF. The CDR3 DNA reads as TGTGCCAGCTCACCTCTAGACAAGGGGGCCTACGAGCAGTACTTC.

The chain joins TRBV7-2 to TRBJ2-2; 8 bases line up with TRBD1. J lost 4 bases, V lost 5 bases, and 9 bases had no gene match. The V gene's germline CDR1 is SGHTA and CDR2 FQGNSA. CDR3 size: 16 residues. The CDR3 bases are TGTGCCAGCAGCCTCCCAGGGGGCTCGGTCACCGGGGAGCTGTTTTTT. As protein: CASSLPGGSVTGELFF. Looking up the rest from reference TRBV7-2 and TRBJ2-2 gives the full variable domain: GAGVSQSPSNKVTEKGKDVELRCDPISGHTALYWYRQSLGQGLEFLIYFQGNSAPDKSGLPSDRFSAERTGGSVSTLTIQRTQQEDSAVYLCASSLPGGSVTGELFFGEGSRLTVL.

The chain recombines TRBV3-1 (or the pseudogene TRBV3-2) with TRBJ1-6, with D possibly TRBD1 on 5 matching bases. The V and J ends lost 0 bases and 12 bases respectively, with 12 bases between them. CDR1 LGHDT and CDR2 YNNKEL come from the germline V gene (reference sequence). This CDR3 is 14 amino acids long. CDR3 in DNA: TGTGCCAGCAGCCAAGATCATGTGGGGCGACCCCTCCACTTT. Amino acid sequence: CASSQDHVGRPLHF.

The gene calls are TRBV11-2 and TRBJ2-7; D is possibly TRBD1 (6 bases). Germline loops: CDR1 SGHAT, CDR2 FQNNGV. CDR3 size: 13 residues. Trimming pared 2 bases from V and 12 bases from J, leaving 17 bases between. The CDR3 bases are TGTGCCAGCAGCTTATTGGAGACAGGCAGGCTGTACTTC. This translates into CASSLLETGRLYF. The entire variable domain, with the rest obtained from reference TRBV11-2 and TRBJ2-7, is as follows: EAGVAQSPRYKIIEKRQSVAFWCNPISGHATLYWYQQILGQGPKLLIQFQNNGVVDDSQLPKDRFSAERLKGVDSTLKIQPAKLEDSAVYLCASSLLETGRLYFGPGTRLTVT.

The chain uses TRBV18 and TRBJ2-5, with D unclear. The germline gives CDR1 KGHSH, CDR2 LQKENI. The CDR3 is made up of 12 amino acids. V lost 5 bases, J lost 3 bases, and 7 bases lay in between. In DNA form, the CDR3 reads TGTGCCAGCTCATCCGGTAAAGAGACCCAGTACTTC. Translating gives CASSSGKETQYF.

The CDR3 sequence: CSVGHGVGNQPQHF. The DNA for the CDR3 is TGCAGCGTTGGTCACGGGGTGGGGAATCAGCCCCAGCATTTT. The rearrangement uses TRBV29-1 and TRBJ1-5; D unclear. The germline V gene encodes CDR1 SQVTM and CDR2 ANQGSEA. There are 14 residues in the CDR3. V was trimmed by 4 bases and J by 4 bases, leaving 14 bases between them.

The chain recombines TRBV4-3 with TRBJ2-2; TRBD1 might be the D (5 bases). V lost 6 bases and J 5 bases, leaving 19 bases between the germline ends. Germline CDR1 and CDR2: LGHNA and YSLEER. The CDR3 runs 16 residues. Here the CDR3 DNA reads TGCGCCAGCAGACTACAGGCAGCTCACCCGACCGGGGAGCTGTTTTTT. Translated: CASRLQAAHPTGELFF.

This chain connects TRBV7-8 to TRBJ1-1; the D gene is possibly TRBD1 (5 bases). CDR1 is SGHVS, CDR2 FQNEAQ, per germline. Trimming left V 5 bases short and J 4 bases short, with 17 bases between. The CDR3 totals 15 residues. CDR3 in DNA: TGTGCCAGCAGCCCCGTGGCAGGGATGGGCACTGAAGCTTTCTTT. This gives the protein CASSPVAGMGTEAFF. Variable domain in full (rest from reference TRBV7-8 and TRBJ1-1): GAGVSQSPRYKVAKRGQDVALRCDPISGHVSLFWYQQALGQGPEFLTYFQNEAQLDKSGLPSDRFFAERPEGSVSTLKIQRTQQEDSAVYLCASSPVAGMGTEAFFGQGTRLTVV.

This rearrangement joins TRBV28 to TRBJ2-3; maybe TRBD1 (5 bases). V was clipped by 3 bases and J by 5 bases, with 9 bases between them. CDR1 and CDR2 (germline): MDHEN, SYDVKM. The CDR3 has 13 residues. The CDR3 DNA reads TGTGCCAGCAGTTTCGGTACAGGAGATACGCAGTATTTT. This translates into CASSFGTGDTQYF.

This clone was counted between two and nine times. The J gene is TRBJ2-1, the V gene TRBV7-9; possible D gene TRBD2, 6 bases. The CDR3 contains 19 residues. V lost 7 bases to trimming and J lost 3 bases, with 28 bases between them. Germline lookup yields CDR1 SEHNR and CDR2 FQNEAQ (reference sequence). Here the CDR3 DNA reads TGTGCCAGCACCCCCATTCCCCGCCGGGACTCCGGGGGCTACAATGAGCAGTTCTTC. Translated, it gives CASTPIPRRDSGGYNEQFF.

V and J are TRBV5-1 and TRBJ2-7; the D gene is possibly TRBD1 (6 bases). V lost 0 bases and J 5 bases, leaving 12 bases between the germline ends. Per the germline V gene, CDR1 is SGHRS and CDR2 is YFSETQ. This CDR3 has 14 amino acids. The DNA for the CDR3 is TGCGCCAGCAGCTTGGTGACAGGACCCCACGAGCAGTACTTC. Its translation: CASSLVTGPHEQYF.

The genes are TRBV2 and TRBJ2-5; maybe TRBD1 (6 bases). This CDR3 has 13 amino acids. The V end was cut by 5 bases, the J end by 2 bases, with 9 bases between. In germline, CDR1 is SNHLY, CDR2 FYNNEI. In DNA form, the CDR3 reads TGTGCCAGCAGTCGACAGGTTCAAGAGACCCAGTACTTC. Translating it yields CASSRQVQETQYF.

J is TRBJ1-1 and V is TRBV12-3 or TRBV12-4; D call uncertain. The CDR3 length is 13 residues. V lost 5 bases and J 6 bases, leaving 13 bases between the germline ends. The CDR3 here is CASSPGMVAEAFF. CDR3 DNA: TGTGCCAGCAGTCCCGGGATGGTGGCTGAAGCTTTCTTT.